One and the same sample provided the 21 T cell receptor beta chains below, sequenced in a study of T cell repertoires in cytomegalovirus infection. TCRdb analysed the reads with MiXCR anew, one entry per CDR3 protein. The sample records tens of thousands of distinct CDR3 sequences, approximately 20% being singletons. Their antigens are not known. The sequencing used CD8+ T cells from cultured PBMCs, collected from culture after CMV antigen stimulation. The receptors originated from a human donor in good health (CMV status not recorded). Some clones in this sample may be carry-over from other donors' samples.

CDR3 sequence: CASSGRGYEQYF. The CDR3 nucleotides read TGTGCCAGCAGCGGCAGGGGCTACGAGCAGTACTTC. The chain carries TRBV9 and TRBJ2-7; TRBD1 might be the D (6 bases). CDR1 SGDLS and CDR2 YYNGEE come from the germline V gene. Trimming took off 3 bases at V and 3 bases at J, with 7 bases between the two ends. This CDR3 is built from 12 residues. Full variable domain (remainder filled in from reference TRBV9 and TRBJ2-7): DSGVTQTPKHLITATGQRVTLRCSPRSGDLSVYWYQQSLDQGLQFLIQYYNGEERAKGNILERFSAQQFPDLHSELNLSSLELGDSALYFCASSGRGYEQYFGPGTRLTVT.

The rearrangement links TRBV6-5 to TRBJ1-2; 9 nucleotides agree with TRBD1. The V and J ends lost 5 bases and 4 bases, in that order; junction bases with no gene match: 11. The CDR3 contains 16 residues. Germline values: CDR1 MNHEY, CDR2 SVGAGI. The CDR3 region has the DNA TGTGCCAGCAGTCCCGGACAGGGGACCCTACTCTATGGCTACACCTTC. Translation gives CASSPGQGTLLYGYTF.

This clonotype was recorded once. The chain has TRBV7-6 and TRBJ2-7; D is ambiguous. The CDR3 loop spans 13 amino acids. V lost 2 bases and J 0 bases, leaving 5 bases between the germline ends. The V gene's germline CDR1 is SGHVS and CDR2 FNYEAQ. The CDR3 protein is CASSLLLSYEQYF. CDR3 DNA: TGTGCCAGCAGCTTATTACTCTCCTACGAGCAGTACTTC.

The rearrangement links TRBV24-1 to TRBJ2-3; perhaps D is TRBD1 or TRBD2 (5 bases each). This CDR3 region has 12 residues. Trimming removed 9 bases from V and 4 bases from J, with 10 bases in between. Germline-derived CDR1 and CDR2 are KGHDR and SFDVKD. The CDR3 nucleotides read TGTGCCACCGGGGACCCATCAGATACGCAGTATTTT. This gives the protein CATGDPSDTQYF.

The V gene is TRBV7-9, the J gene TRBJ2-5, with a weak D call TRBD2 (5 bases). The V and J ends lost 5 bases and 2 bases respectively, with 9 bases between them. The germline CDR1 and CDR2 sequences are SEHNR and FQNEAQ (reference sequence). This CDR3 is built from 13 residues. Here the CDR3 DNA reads TGTGCCAGCAGCACACTAGAGCAAGAGACCCAGTACTTC. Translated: CASSTLEQETQYF. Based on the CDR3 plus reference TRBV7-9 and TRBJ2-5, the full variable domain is DTGVSQNPRHKITKRGQNVTFRCDPISEHNRLYWYRQTLGQGPEFLTYFQNEAQLEKSRLLSDRFSAERPKGSFSTLEIQRTEQGDSAMYLCASSTLEQETQYFGPGTRLLVL.

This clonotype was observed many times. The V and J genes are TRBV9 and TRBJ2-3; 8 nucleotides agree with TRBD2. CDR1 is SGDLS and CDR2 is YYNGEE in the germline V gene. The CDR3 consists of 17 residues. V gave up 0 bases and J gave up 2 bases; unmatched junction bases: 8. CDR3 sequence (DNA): TGTGCCAGCAGCGTAGGGGGTAGCGGGGACTTCACAGATACGCAGTATTTT. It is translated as CASSVGGSGDFTDTQYF.

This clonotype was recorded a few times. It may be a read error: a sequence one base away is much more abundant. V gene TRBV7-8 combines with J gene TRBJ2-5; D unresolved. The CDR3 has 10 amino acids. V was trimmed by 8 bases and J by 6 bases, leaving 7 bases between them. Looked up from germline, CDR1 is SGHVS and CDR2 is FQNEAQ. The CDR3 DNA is TGTGCCAGCGGTTCGAAGACCCAGTACTTC. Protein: CASGSKTQYF.

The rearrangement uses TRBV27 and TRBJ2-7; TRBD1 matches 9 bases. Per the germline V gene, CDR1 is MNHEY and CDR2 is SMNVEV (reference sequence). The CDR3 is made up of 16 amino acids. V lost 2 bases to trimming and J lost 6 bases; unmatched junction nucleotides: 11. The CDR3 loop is CASSLGWDRVGFEQYF. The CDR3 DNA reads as TGTGCCAGCAGTTTAGGCTGGGACAGGGTAGGGTTCGAGCAGTACTTC.

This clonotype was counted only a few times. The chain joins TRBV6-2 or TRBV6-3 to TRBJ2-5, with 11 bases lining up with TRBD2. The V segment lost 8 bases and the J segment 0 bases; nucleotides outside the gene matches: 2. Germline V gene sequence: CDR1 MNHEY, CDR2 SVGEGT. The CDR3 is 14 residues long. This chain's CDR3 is CASETSGDQETQYF. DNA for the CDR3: TGTGCCAGCGAGACTAGCGGGGACCAAGAGACCCAGTACTTC.

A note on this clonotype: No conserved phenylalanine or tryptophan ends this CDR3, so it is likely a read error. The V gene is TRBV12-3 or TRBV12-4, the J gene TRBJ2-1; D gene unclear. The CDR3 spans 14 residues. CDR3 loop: CASSLDFGYKEQFL. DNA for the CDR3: TGTGCCAGCAGTTTAGATTTCGGGTACAAAGAGCAGTTCTTA.

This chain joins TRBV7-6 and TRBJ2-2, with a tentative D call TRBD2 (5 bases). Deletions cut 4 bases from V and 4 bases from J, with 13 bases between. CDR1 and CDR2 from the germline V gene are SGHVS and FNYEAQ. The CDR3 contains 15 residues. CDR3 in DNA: TGTGCCAGCAGCTCACCGGGCGCGGGCACCGGGGAGCTGTTTTTT. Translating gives CASSSPGAGTGELFF.

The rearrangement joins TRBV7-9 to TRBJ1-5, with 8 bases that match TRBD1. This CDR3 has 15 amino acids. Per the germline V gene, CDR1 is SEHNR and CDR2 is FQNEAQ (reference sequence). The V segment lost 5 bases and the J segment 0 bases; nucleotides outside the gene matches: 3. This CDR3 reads CASSPDRGSNQPQHF. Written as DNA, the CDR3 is TGTGCCAGCAGCCCAGACAGGGGTAGCAATCAGCCCCAGCATTTT.

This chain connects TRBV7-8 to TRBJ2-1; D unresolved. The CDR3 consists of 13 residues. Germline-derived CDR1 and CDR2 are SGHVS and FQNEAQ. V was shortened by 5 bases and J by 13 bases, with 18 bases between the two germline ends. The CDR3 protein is CASSTLAEWGQFF. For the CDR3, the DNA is TGTGCCAGCAGCACATTAGCTGAATGGGGACAGTTCTTC. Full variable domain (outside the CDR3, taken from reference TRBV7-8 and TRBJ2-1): GAGVSQSPRYKVAKRGQDVALRCDPISGHVSLFWYQQALGQGPEFLTYFQNEAQLDKSGLPSDRFFAERPEGSVSTLKIQRTQQEDSAVYLCASSTLAEWGQFFGPGTRLTVL.

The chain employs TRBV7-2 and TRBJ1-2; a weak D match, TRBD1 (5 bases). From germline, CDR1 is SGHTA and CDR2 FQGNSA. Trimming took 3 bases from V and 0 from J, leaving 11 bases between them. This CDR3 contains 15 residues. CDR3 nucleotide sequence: TGTGCCAGCAGCTTGCCAGGGCGAGCTAACTATGGCTACACCTTC. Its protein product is CASSLPGRANYGYTF.

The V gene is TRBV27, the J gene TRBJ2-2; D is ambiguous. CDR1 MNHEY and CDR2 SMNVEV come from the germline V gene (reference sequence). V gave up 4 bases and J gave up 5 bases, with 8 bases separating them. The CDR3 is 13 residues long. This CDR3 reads CASSSSRTGELFF. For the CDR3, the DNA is TGTGCCAGCAGTTCATCCCGTACCGGGGAGCTGTTTTTT.

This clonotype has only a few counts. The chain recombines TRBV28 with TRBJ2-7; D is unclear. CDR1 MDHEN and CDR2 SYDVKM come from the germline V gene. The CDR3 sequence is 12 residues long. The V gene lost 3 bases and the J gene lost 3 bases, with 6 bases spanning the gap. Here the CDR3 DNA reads TGTGCCAGCAGTTTCTCCAACTACGAGCAGTACTTC. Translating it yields CASSFSNYEQYF.

CDR3 residues: CASGRTDTQYF. The CDR3, as DNA: TGTGCCAGCGGTCGGACAGATACGCAGTATTTT. The chain joins TRBV27 to TRBJ2-3; D call uncertain. CDR1 and CDR2 (germline): MNHEY, SMNVEV (reference sequence). Trimming stripped 8 bases from V and 3 bases from J, with 6 bases between. This CDR3 has 11 residues.

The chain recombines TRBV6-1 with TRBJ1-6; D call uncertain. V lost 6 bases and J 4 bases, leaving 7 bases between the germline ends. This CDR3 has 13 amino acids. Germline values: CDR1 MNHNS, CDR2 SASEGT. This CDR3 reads CASSGKYNSPLHF. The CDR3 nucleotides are TGTGCCAGCAGCGGGAAATATAATTCACCCCTCCACTTT.

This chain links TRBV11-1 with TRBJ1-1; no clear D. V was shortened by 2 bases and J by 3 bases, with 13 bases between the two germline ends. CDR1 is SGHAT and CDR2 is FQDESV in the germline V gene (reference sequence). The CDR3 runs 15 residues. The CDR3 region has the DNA TGTGCCAGCAGCTTATTGGGTGTGGGTTACACTGAAGCTTTCTTT. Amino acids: CASSLLGVGYTEAFF.

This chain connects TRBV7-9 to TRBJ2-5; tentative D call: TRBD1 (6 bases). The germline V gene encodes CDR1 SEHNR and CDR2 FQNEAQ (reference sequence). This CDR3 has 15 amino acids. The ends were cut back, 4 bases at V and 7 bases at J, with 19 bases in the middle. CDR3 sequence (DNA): TGTGCCAGCAGCTCCCCCCAGGGGCCGTATACGACCCAGTACTTC. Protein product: CASSSPQGPYTTQYF.

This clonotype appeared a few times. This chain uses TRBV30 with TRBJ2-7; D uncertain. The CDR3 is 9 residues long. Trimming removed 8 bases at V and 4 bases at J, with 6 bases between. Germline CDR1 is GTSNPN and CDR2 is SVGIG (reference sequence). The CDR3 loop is CAVGYEQYF. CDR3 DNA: TGTGCCGTGGGGTACGAGCAGTACTTC.